The present T cell receptor (beta chain) was sequenced within a study of blood T cell repertoires in COVID-19. Study-wide context: In each case, the material was cDNA or gDNA derived from T cells, B-cell-depleted T cells, or PBMCs.

The V gene lost 1 base and the J gene lost 5 bases, with 9 bases spanning the gap. Germline CDR1 is LGHDT and CDR2 is YNNKEL (reference sequence). The CDR3 length is 13 residues. As originally analysed: Estimates of nucleated cell counts were drawn from the amplification of reference gene primers. Method: immunoSEQ multiplex PCR; TCRdb's copy keeps in-frame clones and lacks some. Clone size and V and J calls were adopted from that table, with D and trimming inferred from the DNA. The table lists more than 65,000 clones, roughly 79% of them singletons. This clone was seen once. The sample comprised peripheral blood. The chain joins TRBV3-1 (or the pseudogene TRBV3-2) to TRBJ2-7; TRBD1 is a possible D gene (6 bases). This clonotype originated in a woman aged 60-70 years with acute or convalescent COVID-19. CDR3 nucleotides: TGTGCCAGCAGCCAAGGACACAGGGACGAGCAGTACTTC. This translates into CASSQGHRDEQYF.